The present TCR beta chain was sequenced within a study of neurological immune-mediated disorders. V was pared by 5 bases and J by 7 bases, with 12 bases between. The V gene's germline CDR1 is GTSNPN and CDR2 SVGIG (reference sequence). The CDR3 loop spans 13 amino acids. Study-wide results and caveats: CDR3 amino acid sequences found in expanded clones were never shared across subjects, suggesting private repertoires in all groups.

Indicated time point: longitudinal time-point 2. Synthesis of cDNA was accomplished via 5'RACE employing 10-nucleotide random UMIs. A single run covered 15-18 subjects with over 190 million TCR-beta sequences. MiXCR was run by TCRdb on the 5' RACE reads, yielding one entry per CDR3 protein. The data hold 70,000 to 90,000 distinct CDR3 sequences, with about 5.6% observed a single time. This clonotype was picked up many times. Its antigen is undetermined. Sequenced sample: PBMCs. This clonotype was obtained from a woman aged 60-75 years with multiple sclerosis. This rearrangement joins TRBV30 to TRBJ1-6, with D perhaps TRBD1 (5 bases). CDR3 DNA: TGTGCCTGGTCGGGGACCCAAAATTCACCCCTCCACTTT. Protein product: CAWSGTQNSPLHF.